The next 19 T cell receptor beta chains were all read from a single sample in a study of cytomegalovirus exposure and HLA in healthy donors. The PCR used 60 Vbeta and 13 Jbeta primers. The protocol was immunoSEQ multiplex PCR, while the TCRdb copy is restricted to in-frame clones and leaves out a portion. The data show 150,000 to 200,000 clones, under 80% seen once. Sequencing was done on a sample of PBMCs. The receptors stem from a female donor in good health and CMV-seronegative.

V and J are TRBV6-6 and TRBJ1-4; possible D gene TRBD1, 6 bases. The CDR3 sequence is 15 residues long. In germline, CDR1 is MNHNY, CDR2 SVGAGI (reference sequence). The V gene lost 3 bases and the J gene lost 4 bases, with 12 bases spanning the gap. The CDR3 sequence is CASSYRTALNEKLFF. The DNA of the CDR3 is TGTGCCAGCAGTTATCGGACAGCCCTTAATGAAAAACTGTTTTTT.

The chain couples TRBV9 to TRBJ2-2, with D possibly being TRBD2 (6 bases). The CDR3 loop spans 14 amino acids. Germline-derived CDR1 and CDR2 are SGDLS and YYNGEE. The V end lost 3 bases, the J end lost 5 bases, and 11 bases lay between the germline ends. The CDR3 DNA is TGTGCCAGCAGCGCGCCGGCGGGGACCGGGGAGCTGTTTTTT. This gives the protein CASSAPAGTGELFF.

The V call is TRBV5-6, the J call TRBJ2-2; TRBD2 is a possible D gene (5 bases). CDR1 and CDR2 from the germline V gene are SGHDT and YYEEEE. The CDR3 length is 14 residues. V lost 4 bases to trimming and J lost 6 bases, with 13 bases between them. In DNA, the CDR3 is TGTGCCAGCAGCCTCACCGGGATAGCCGGGGAGCTGTTTTTT. Its translation is CASSLTGIAGELFF.

The chain carries TRBV9 and TRBJ1-3; D call uncertain. V was shortened by 4 bases and J by 2 bases, with 4 bases between the two germline ends. The CDR3 covers 12 residues. The germline gives CDR1 SGDLS, CDR2 YYNGEE. This CDR3 is CASSPAGNTIYF. Here the CDR3 DNA reads TGTGCCAGCAGCCCAGCTGGAAACACCATATATTTT.

The rearrangement joins TRBV19 to TRBJ1-5; no definite D call. Germline CDR1 is LNHDA and CDR2 is SQIVND (reference sequence). This CDR3 spans 13 amino acids. V was shortened by 5 bases and J by 5 bases, with 10 bases between the two germline ends. The CDR3 loop is CASSGGSHQPQHF. The CDR3 DNA reads TGTGCCAGTAGTGGCGGGAGCCATCAGCCCCAGCATTTT.

This chain connects TRBV4-1 to TRBJ2-5; D is perhaps TRBD2 (6 bases). The CDR3 extends over 16 amino acids. CDR1 is MGHRA, CDR2 YSYEKL, per germline. Trimming removed 0 bases at V and 5 bases at J, with 16 bases between. The CDR3 is CASSQDVGTGGETQYF. The CDR3 DNA is TGCGCCAGCAGCCAAGATGTCGGGACTGGGGGGGAGACCCAGTACTTC.

The V gene is TRBV7-2, the J gene TRBJ2-5, with D maybe TRBD1 (5 bases). Trimming removed 0 bases from V and 4 bases from J, with 9 bases in between. CDR1 and CDR2 (germline): SGHTA, FQGNSA. The CDR3 contains 14 residues. The chain's CDR3 is CASSLAQGTETQYF. CDR3 nucleotides: TGTGCCAGCAGCTTAGCCCAGGGAACAGAGACCCAGTACTTC.

The chain combines TRBV6-4 with TRBJ2-7; D call uncertain. Germline CDR1 and CDR2: MRHNA and SNTAGT. V lost 8 bases and J 2 bases, leaving 7 bases between the germline ends. This CDR3 region has 11 residues. The CDR3 is CASESPYEQYF. DNA of the CDR3: TGTGCCAGCGAGTCCCCCTACGAGCAGTACTTC.

This rearrangement joins TRBV18 to TRBJ2-1; unclear D gene. In germline, CDR1 is KGHSH, CDR2 LQKENI. There are 14 residues in the CDR3. The V gene lost 1 base and the J gene lost 5 bases, with 9 bases spanning the gap. The CDR3 spells CASSPLNSDNEQFF. The CDR3 DNA sequence: TGTGCCAGCTCACCACTGAACAGTGACAATGAGCAGTTCTTC.

This chain connects TRBV6-5 to TRBJ1-1; D possibly corresponds to TRBD1 (5 bases). Germline loops: CDR1 MNHEY, CDR2 SVGAGI. CDR3 length: 14 residues. V gave up 2 bases and J gave up 1 base, with 8 bases separating them. The CDR3 loop is CASSYRGTNTEAFF. The CDR3 DNA is TGTGCCAGCAGTTACCGGGGGACGAACACTGAAGCTTTCTTT.

The chain combines TRBV10-3 with TRBJ2-4; 10 nucleotides align to TRBD2. Looked up from germline, CDR1 is ENHRY and CDR2 is SYGVKD. V lost 3 bases and J lost 1; bases outside the gene matches: 15. The CDR3 has 20 amino acids. DNA for the CDR3: TGTGCCATCAGTGAACAGCCCAGCGGGGGGGCGGAGTCGGCCAAAAACATTCAGTACTTC. Translation: CAISEQPSGGAESAKNIQYF.

This clone was counted a single time. The chain couples TRBV10-3 to TRBJ1-5, with D possibly TRBD1 on 5 matching bases. CDR3 length: 13 amino acids. Germline CDR1 and CDR2: ENHRY and SYGVKD. Trimming removed 5 bases from V and 6 bases from J, with 11 bases in between. CDR3 nucleotides: TGTGCCATCAGTCAGACAGACGGTCAGCCCCAGCATTTT. Translating it yields CAISQTDGQPQHF.

Notes on this clone: The same CDR3 is also encoded by other DNA sequences in this sample. V usage is TRBV19 and J usage is TRBJ1-1, with a tentative D call TRBD1 (6 bases). This CDR3 region has 15 residues. Germline assignment: CDR1 LNHDA and CDR2 SQIVND (reference sequence). The V and J ends lost 1 base and 1 base respectively, with 10 bases between them. The CDR3 loop is CASSIVAGANTEAFF. CDR3 DNA: TGTGCCAGTAGTATAGTGGCGGGGGCGAACACTGAAGCTTTCTTT.

This chain connects TRBV19 to TRBJ2-3; D ambiguous. Per the germline V gene, CDR1 is LNHDA and CDR2 is SQIVND (reference sequence). V gave up 5 bases and J gave up 0 bases, with 15 bases separating them. The CDR3 sequence is 16 residues long. The CDR3 protein is CASSSFQDSSTDTQYF. The CDR3 DNA follows: TGTGCCAGTAGTTCCTTCCAGGATAGTAGCACAGATACGCAGTATTTT.

The J gene is TRBJ1-2, the V gene TRBV18; D gene unclear. This CDR3 is built from 16 residues. Trimming took off 6 bases at V and 4 bases at J, with 21 bases between the two ends. Germline lookup yields CDR1 KGHSH and CDR2 LQKENI. The CDR3 DNA reads as TGTGCCAGCTCCCCCCTGGGCGGAGGAGAGGTCTATGGCTACACCTTC. Translation: CASSPLGGGEVYGYTF.

This rearrangement joins TRBV28 to TRBJ2-5; 8 nucleotides align to TRBD1. Unmatched junction bases numbered 5, after V lost 6 bases and J lost 5 bases. This CDR3 comprises 13 residues. CDR1 is MDHEN and CDR2 is SYDVKM in the germline V gene. This chain's CDR3 is CASSRTGMETQYF. The CDR3 DNA sequence: TGTGCCAGCAGCCGGACAGGGATGGAGACCCAGTACTTC.

The rearrangement links TRBV4-1 to TRBJ2-5; TRBD1 aligns across 7 bases. Matching the DNA end better, TRBJ2-7 makes the J call doubtful. This CDR3 contains 13 residues. Germline CDR1 and CDR2: MGHRA and YSYEKL. In nucleotides, the CDR3 is TGCGCCAGCAGCTCCGGGACAGCCTACGAGCAGTACTTC. It translates to CASSSGTAYEQYF.

The chain is built from TRBV28 and TRBJ2-5; 10 nucleotides agree with TRBD2. This CDR3 has 16 amino acids. In germline, CDR1 is MDHEN, CDR2 SYDVKM. Trimming took 4 bases from V and 5 from J; bases not matched to a gene: 10. The CDR3 region has the DNA TGTGCCAGCAGTTCCCAGCGGGGGGGCAGTGAGGAGACCCAGTACTTC. Protein sequence: CASSSQRGGSEETQYF.

J is TRBJ2-3 and V is TRBV2; TRBD2 might be the D (5 bases). The V and J ends lost 3 bases and 1 base respectively, with 14 bases between them. This CDR3 has 16 amino acids. Per the germline V gene, CDR1 is SNHLY and CDR2 is FYNNEI. The CDR3 spells CASSERAAPRTDTQYF. CDR3 DNA sequence: TGTGCCAGCAGTGAGAGGGCGGCGCCTCGCACAGATACGCAGTATTTT.